This T cell receptor (beta chain) was documented in a study of blood T cells in healthy people across ages (dated by TCRdb to between 2014 and 2017). Some background on the complete study: Template switching captured roughly one uniquely barcoded TCR beta cDNA molecule per two T cells in model experiments. The study measured age-related changes in TCR beta repertoire diversity using deep sequencing normalized with unique cDNA molecular identifiers. Four age groups were formed from the donors: young (average roughly 15 years), middle-aged (approximately 40), aged (62) and long-lived (less than 85). To avoid experimental bias, donors of different ages were spread randomly across the sequencing lanes. For two donors (one aged 18 to 30 and one aged 80 or older), the study analyzed two additional independent replicas of 1 million unique cDNA reads from the same blood draw. Findings and caveats that apply to the study as a whole: Observed TCR beta diversity per million T cells fell roughly linearly with age, and a significant reduction was already apparent by age around 39. Estimates of total diversity based on one million sequenced T cells were considered lower bounds and underestimates. Conclusive comparison of naive and antigen-experienced compartments was prevented by the profiling of bulk unsorted PBMCs. Compared with the aged group, more naive CD4+ T cells, fewer expanded clones and increased TCR diversity were shown by the long-lived group, suggesting age selection. Because donor CMV infection status was unknown, age-related changes in expanded clonotypes were potentially confounded. There was a strong correlation between observed TCR beta diversity and the percentage of naive T cells measured by flow cytometry.

Concerning this clonotype itself: The antigen it binds to is not known. The junction departs from germline at one end; a sequencing error may be responsible.

Library generation was performed with 5' RACE. Sequencing was carried out with an Illumina HiSeq 2500. A second about 7 to 12 cycle PCR used a sample-barcoded 5' primer and a J-beta primer mix. A template-switch 5' adaptor carrying 12 random nucleotides introduced a unique molecular identifier onto each TCR beta cDNA molecule. At least 2.5 million CDR3-containing paired-end reads were obtained from each sample. First-strand cDNA was synthesized from all RNA with the Mint cDNA synthesis kit, primed by a TRBC-specific oligonucleotide. Following uracil-DNA glycosylase treatment, a first 18-cycle PCR with universal primers M1SS and BC2_uni_R was performed on all cDNA. In the source study's methods: Normalization of each sample was performed by random selection of 1 million high-quality reads, each carrying a distinct molecular identifier. Reads sharing molecular identifiers were discarded rather than binned into consensus sequences. MiTCR, run with a Q25 quality threshold and the strictest error-elimination algorithm, handled CDR3 identification, clonotype clustering and error correction. Lower-bound total TCR beta diversity was estimated with a nonparametric unseen species model using Euler transformation. TCRdb reprocessing: public reads trimmed at Q25 with fastp, clones called with MiXCR, in-frame beta chains kept. Rows with one shared CDR3 protein collapse into an entry with the most common genes and DNA. TCRdb's processing, not the study's, gives the V and J calls here. The sample records about 1.8 million distinct CDR3 sequences, 49% of which are singletons. Around 2.1% of the sample is held by the ten biggest clonotypes.

The donors were roughly 39 Caucasian individuals from Russia, aged roughly 6 to 95 years, who were systemically healthy. Each donor gave 8 to 10 milliliters of peripheral blood, drawn into EDTA-treated Vacutainer tubes. Ficoll-Paque density-gradient centrifugation was used to isolate PBMCs, with at least 7 million per sample. Trizol reagent was used to extract total RNA from the PBMCs, yielding at least 5 micrograms per sample. The percentages of naive CD45RAhigh/CD27high T cells were determined by flow cytometry on a PBMC aliquot from every donor. There are 14 amino acids in the CDR3, from cysteine to phenylalanine inclusive. Just the 42-base CDR3 DNA is kept, in frame starting at base 1. From a lookup of the germline V gene (reference sequence), CDR1 and CDR2 are SSHAT and FNYEAQ.

The sample was blood. This receptor was obtained from a woman aged 40 to 49 in good health. The V and J segments used are TRBV7-7 and TRBJ2-7, with 12 bases matching TRBD2. The DNA reads as follows: TGTGCTAGCAGCAAGACTAGCGGGGGTGTAACCCAGTACTTC. Its amino acids are CASSKTSGGVTQYF.